This is a list of T cell receptor beta chains from one sample in a study of cytomegalovirus exposure and HLA in healthy donors. Sequencing was performed with immunoSEQ multiplex PCR; in TCRdb, only in-frame clones are kept and a portion is missing. The clone table shows around 31,000 clones, with the ten largest holding about 5%. Specimen: PBMCs. Receptors originate from a female donor in good health and CMV-seronegative. Each CDR3 is given with its conserved first and last residue. D genes are given only for firm matches.

J gene | D gene | V gene | CDR3 protein | CDR3 DNA
TRBJ2-7 | NA | TRBV5-4 | CASSRVNEQYF | TGTGCCAGCAGCCGTGTTAACGAGCAGTACTTC
TRBJ2-7 | NA | TRBV6-5 | CASSYSTVSSYEQYF | TGTGCCAGCAGTTACTCTACAGTGAGCTCCTACGAGCAGTACTTC
TRBJ2-7 | TRBD1 | TRBV6-6 | CASSQRDRSGEQYF | TGTGCCAGCAGTCAACGGGACAGGTCGGGGGAGCAGTACTTC
TRBJ1-6 | NA | TRBV27 | CASSPLPGLTSNSPLHF | TGTGCCAGCAGCCCCCTTCCGGGGTTAACGAGTAATTCACCCCTCCACTTT
TRBJ1-1 | TRBD1 | TRBV28 | CASRQGARDTEAFF | TGTGCCAGCCGACAGGGGGCCAGGGACACTGAAGCTTTCTTT
TRBJ2-5 | NA | TRBV18 | CASRIKETQYF | TGTGCCAGCCGTATAAAAGAGACCCAGTACTTC
TRBJ1-1 | TRBD1 | TRBV11-2 | CASSFETGSEAFF | TGTGCCAGCAGCTTTGAGACAGGGTCTGAAGCTTTCTTT
TRBJ2-1 | TRBD2 | TRBV6-6 | CASSATTSGGNDEQFF | TGTGCCAGCAGTGCAACAACTAGCGGCGGGAATGATGAGCAGTTCTTC
TRBJ2-1 | NA | TRBV10-1 | CASSAPGHSYNEQFF | TGCGCCAGCAGTGCCCCGGGACACAGCTACAATGAGCAGTTCTTC
TRBJ2-7 | TRBD2 | TRBV2 | CASSGQRGVLYEQYF | TGTGCCAGCAGTGGCCAGCGGGGGGTACTCTACGAGCAGTACTTC
TRBJ1-1 | NA | TRBV2 | CASSLYSTTEAFF | TGTGCCAGCAGTCTGTACAGTACGACTGAAGCTTTCTTT
TRBJ2-3 | TRBD2 | TRBV6-4 | CASSPSGGTDTQYF | TGTGCCAGCAGCCCCAGCGGGGGCACAGATACGCAGTATTTT
TRBJ1-5 | NA | TRBV2 | CASSRLNSNQPQHF | TGTGCCAGCAGTCGGTTGAATAGCAATCAGCCCCAGCATTTT
TRBJ1-1 | NA | TRBV9 | CASSEEGSPNTEAFF | TGTGCCAGCAGCGAGGAGGGGTCGCCGAACACTGAAGCTTTCTTT
TRBJ1-1 | TRBD1 | TRBV7-9 | CASSVGAGGGMNTEAFF | TGTGCCAGCAGCGTAGGGGCAGGGGGCGGGATGAACACTGAAGCTTTCTTT